This entry is about one T cell receptor beta chain. The source of the sample is a study of blood T cell repertoires in COVID-19. The assay was immunoSEQ multiplex PCR, and TCRdb's table has in-frame clones only and misses some. The sample holds about 480,000 clones, around 89% seen once. From germline, CDR1 is SGHRS and CDR2 YFSETQ. The ends lost 3 bases at V and 5 bases at J; junction bases unmatched: 7. The CDR3 has 15 residues. Sequencing was performed on PBMCs or T cells enriched from blood (not recorded which). This clonotype was obtained from a woman in her forties who had recovered from COVID-19. The V and J genes are TRBV5-1 and TRBJ2-3, with 9 bases aligning to TRBD1. The CDR3 nucleotides read TGCGCCAGCAGCTCCGGGACAGGGAATATAGATACGCAGTATTTT. Translation gives CASSSGTGNIDTQYF. Full variable domain (outside the CDR3, taken from reference TRBV5-1 and TRBJ2-3): KAGVTQTPRYLIKTRGQQVTLSCSPISGHRSVSWYQQTPGQGLQFLFEYFSETQRNKGNFPGRFSGRQFSNSRSEMNVSTLELGDSALYLCASSSGTGNIDTQYFGPGTRLTVL.